Listed below are T cell receptor beta chains from one sample, sequenced in a study of control samples from healthy donors and cancer patients. Only in-frame clones appear in the TCRdb table, and some are missing; sequencing was by immunoSEQ multiplex PCR. The repertoire holds about 160,000 clones, with roughly 95% as singletons. Sequenced: blood. These receptor sequences come from a woman in her thirties in good health. CDR3s include the opening cysteine and the closing phenylalanine or tryptophan. The D gene is left open where the match is weak. Clone size appears in some rows only: once, few, many, or a class for an expanded clone.

v_gene	j_gene	d_gene	abundance	CDR3nt	CDR3aa
TRBV6-1	TRBJ1-1	TRBD1	.	TGTGCCAGCAGTGCCTCGGGACAGCTGATGAACACTGAAGCTTTCTTT	CASSASGQLMNTEAFF
TRBV3-1/TRBV3-2	TRBJ1-3	.	.	TGTGCCAGCAGCCCCCGGACAGAAAAGGCTTCTGGAAACACCATATATTTT	CASSPRTEKASGNTIYF
TRBV29-1	TRBJ1-1	.	.	TGCAGCGTTCCCCGAAGGGCGGGGAACACTGAAGCTTTCTTT	CSVPRRAGNTEAFF
TRBV21-1	TRBJ1-2	.	.	TGTGCCAGCAGCTCCCAAGGGGTGCTGGGGGGCTACACCTTC	CASSSQGVLGGYTF
TRBV18	TRBJ2-4	.	.	TGTGCCAGCTCACCCTCCAAGGGGGACATTCAGTACTTC	CASSPSKGDIQYF
TRBV7-8	TRBJ2-5	TRBD2	.	TGTGCCAGCAGCTTAGGTTTAGCGGGACCCCCCCAGTACTTC	CASSLGLAGPPQYF
TRBV3-1/TRBV3-2	TRBJ1-5	.	.	TGTGCCAGCAGCCAAAAGGGTAGCAATCAGCCCCAGCATTTT	CASSQKGSNQPQHF
TRBV19	TRBJ1-6	.	.	TGTGCCAGTAGTACCTCGGCGGGGGGAAGGATGAATTCACCCCTCCACTTT	CASSTSAGGRMNSPLHF
TRBV28	TRBJ1-4	.	.	TGTGCCAGCAGTTATTCTCCAGATGAAAAACTGTTTTTT	CASSYSPDEKLFF
TRBV27	TRBJ2-7	.	.	TGTGCCAGCAGTTTGGGCAGATCCTACGAGCAGTACTTC	CASSLGRSYEQYF
TRBV19	TRBJ1-5	TRBD1	.	TGTGCCAGTAGTAGGGACAGGGCTGCGAGCAATCAGCCCCAGCATTTT	CASSRDRAASNQPQHF
TRBV2	TRBJ2-7	.	.	TGTGCCAGCAAATCAGGGATCGAGCAGTACTTC	CASKSGIEQYF
TRBV6-1	TRBJ1-2	TRBD1	.	TGTGCCAGCAGTGAAACAGGGGCATATGGCTACACCTTC	CASSETGAYGYTF
TRBV19	TRBJ2-7	.	.	TGTGCCAGTAGTCCCAATGCCAGAATCTCCTACGAGCAGTACTTC	CASSPNARISYEQYF
TRBV2	TRBJ1-2	.	.	TGTGCCAGCAGTGAACCATTCGCCTCGGGCTACACCTTC	CASSEPFASGYTF
TRBV5-1	TRBJ2-3	TRBD2	.	TGCGCCAGCGGCTTGGGCGGGAGAGGCACAGATACGCAGTATTTT	CASGLGGRGTDTQYF
TRBV2	TRBJ2-3	TRBD2	.	TGTGCCAGCTCAGCGGGAGACCGAGATACGCAGTATTTT	CASSAGDRDTQYF
TRBV29-1	TRBJ2-3	.	.	TGCAGCGTACACAGGGCTTTTGGAGATACGCAGTATTTT	CSVHRAFGDTQYF
TRBV29-1	TRBJ1-1	.	once	TGCAGCGTTGAAAGGCGGGGGATGAACACTGAAGCTTTCTTT	CSVERRGMNTEAFF
TRBV6-5	TRBJ1-1	.	.	TGTGCCAGCAGTTGGGGGGGCACTGAAGCTTTCTTT	CASSWGGTEAFF
TRBV9	TRBJ2-5	TRBD2	.	TGTGCCAGCAGCGTAGGGCTAGCGGGGGTCCAAGAGACCCAGTACTTC	CASSVGLAGVQETQYF
TRBV30	TRBJ2-2	TRBD1	.	TGTGCCCAGGGGGCCGCTTACACCGGGGAGCTGTTTTTT	CAQGAAYTGELFF
TRBV14	TRBJ2-1	TRBD2	.	TGTGCCAGCAGCACCCGGGGGGGGCTGTCCTACAATGAGCAGTTCTTC	CASSTRGGLSYNEQFF
TRBV4-2	TRBJ1-4	TRBD1	once	TGTGCCAGCAGCCACGAAACCGGGACAGTTAATGAAAAACTGTTTTTT	CASSHETGTVNEKLFF
TRBV18	TRBJ1-6	.	.	TGTGCCAGCTCACCAGGAGGGTCTAATTCACCCCTCCACTTT	CASSPGGSNSPLHF
TRBV2	TRBJ1-2	.	.	TGTGCCAGCAGTGATCAGGGGATCTATGGCTACACCTTC	CASSDQGIYGYTF
TRBV5-4	TRBJ2-1	.	few	TGTGCCAGCAGCTTGGGGCCGGAGGATGAGCAGTTCTTC	CASSLGPEDEQFF
TRBV29-1	TRBJ1-3	.	once	TGCAGTTTCGGTGGGGGCTCTGGAAACACCATATATTTT	CSFGGGSGNTIYF
TRBV4-1	TRBJ2-1	.	.	TGCGCCAGCAGCCCCTCCCAGGGCAACAATGAGCAGTTCTTC	CASSPSQGNNEQFF
TRBV19	TRBJ2-1	TRBD1	.	TGTGCCAGTAGTATTGTTCGACAGGGGAATGAGCAGTTCTTC	CASSIVRQGNEQFF